This record concerns one T cell receptor beta chain sequence. This sample was taken from a study of cytomegalovirus exposure and HLA in healthy donors. The germline V and J ends were trimmed by 7 bases and 3 bases, with 19 bases remaining between them. Germline V gene sequence: CDR1 MDHEN, CDR2 SYDVKM. The CDR3 length is 15 residues. This PCR relied on a set of 60 Vbeta primers and 13 Jbeta primers. Generated by immunoSEQ multiplex PCR, the TCRdb table keeps only in-frame clones and is missing some. This table has about 170,000 clones, about four fifths appearing once. The specimen sequenced was PBMCs. The chain uses TRBV28 and TRBJ2-7, with D possibly being TRBD2 (6 bases). The receptor was derived from a male donor in good health and CMV-seronegative. The CDR3 sequence: CASTGGNPWGYEQYF. CDR3 nucleotides: TGTGCCAGCACCGGGGGAAACCCTTGGGGCTACGAGCAGTACTTC.